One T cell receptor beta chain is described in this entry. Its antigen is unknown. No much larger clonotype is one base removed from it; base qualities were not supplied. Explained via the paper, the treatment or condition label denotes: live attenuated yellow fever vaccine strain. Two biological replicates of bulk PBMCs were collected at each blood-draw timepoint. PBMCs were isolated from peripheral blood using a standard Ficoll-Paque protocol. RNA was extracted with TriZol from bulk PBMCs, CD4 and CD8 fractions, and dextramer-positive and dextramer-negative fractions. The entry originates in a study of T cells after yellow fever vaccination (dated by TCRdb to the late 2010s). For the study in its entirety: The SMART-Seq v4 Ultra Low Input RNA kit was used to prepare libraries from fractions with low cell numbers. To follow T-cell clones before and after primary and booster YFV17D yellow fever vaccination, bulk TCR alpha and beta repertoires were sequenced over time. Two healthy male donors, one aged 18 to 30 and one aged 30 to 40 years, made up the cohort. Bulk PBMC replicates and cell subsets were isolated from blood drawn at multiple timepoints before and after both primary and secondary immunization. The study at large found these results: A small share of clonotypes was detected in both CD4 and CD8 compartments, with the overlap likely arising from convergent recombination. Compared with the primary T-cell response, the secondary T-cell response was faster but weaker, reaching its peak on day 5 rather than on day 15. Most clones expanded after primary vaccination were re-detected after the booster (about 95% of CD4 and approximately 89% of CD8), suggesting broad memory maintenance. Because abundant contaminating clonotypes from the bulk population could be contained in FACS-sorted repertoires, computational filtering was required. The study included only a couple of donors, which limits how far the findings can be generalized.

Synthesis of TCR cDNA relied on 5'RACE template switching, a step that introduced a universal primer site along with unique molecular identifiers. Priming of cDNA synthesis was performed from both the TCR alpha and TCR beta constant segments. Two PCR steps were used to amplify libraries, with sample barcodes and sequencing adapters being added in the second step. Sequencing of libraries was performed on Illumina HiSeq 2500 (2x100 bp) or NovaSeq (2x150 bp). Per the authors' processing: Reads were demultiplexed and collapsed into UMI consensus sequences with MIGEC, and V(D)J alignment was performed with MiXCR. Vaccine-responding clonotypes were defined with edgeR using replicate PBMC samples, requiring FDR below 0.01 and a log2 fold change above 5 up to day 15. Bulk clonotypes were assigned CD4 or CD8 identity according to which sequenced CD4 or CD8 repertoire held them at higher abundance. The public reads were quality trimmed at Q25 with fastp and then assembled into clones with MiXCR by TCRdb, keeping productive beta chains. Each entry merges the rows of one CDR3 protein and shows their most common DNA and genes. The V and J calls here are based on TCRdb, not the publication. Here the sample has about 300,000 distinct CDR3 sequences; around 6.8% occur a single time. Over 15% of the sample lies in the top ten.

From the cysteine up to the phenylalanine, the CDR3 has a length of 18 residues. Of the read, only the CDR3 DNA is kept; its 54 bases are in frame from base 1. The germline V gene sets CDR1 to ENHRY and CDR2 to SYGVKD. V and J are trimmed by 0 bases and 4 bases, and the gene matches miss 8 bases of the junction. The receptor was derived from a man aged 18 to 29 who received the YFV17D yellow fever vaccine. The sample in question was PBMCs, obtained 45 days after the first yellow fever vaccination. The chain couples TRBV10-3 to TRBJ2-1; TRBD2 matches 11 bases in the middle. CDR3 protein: CAISESTLAGGWYNEQFF. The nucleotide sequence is TGTGCCATCAGTGAGTCGACTCTAGCGGGGGGTTGGTACAATGAGCAGTTCTTC.